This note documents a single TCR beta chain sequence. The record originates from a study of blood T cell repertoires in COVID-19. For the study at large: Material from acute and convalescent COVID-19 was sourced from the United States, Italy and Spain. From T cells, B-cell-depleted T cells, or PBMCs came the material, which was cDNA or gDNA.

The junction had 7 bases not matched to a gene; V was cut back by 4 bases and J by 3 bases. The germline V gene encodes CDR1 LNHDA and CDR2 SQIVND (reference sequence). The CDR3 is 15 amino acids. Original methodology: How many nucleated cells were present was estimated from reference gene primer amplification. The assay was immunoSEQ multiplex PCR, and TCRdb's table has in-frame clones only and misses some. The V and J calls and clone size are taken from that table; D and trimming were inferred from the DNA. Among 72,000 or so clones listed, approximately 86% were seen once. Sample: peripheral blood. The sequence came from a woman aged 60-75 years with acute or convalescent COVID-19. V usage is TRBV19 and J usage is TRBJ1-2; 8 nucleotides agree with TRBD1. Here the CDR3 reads CASSTPGTGYYGYTF. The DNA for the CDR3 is TGTGCCAGTAGTACCCCCGGGACAGGCTACTATGGCTACACCTTC.